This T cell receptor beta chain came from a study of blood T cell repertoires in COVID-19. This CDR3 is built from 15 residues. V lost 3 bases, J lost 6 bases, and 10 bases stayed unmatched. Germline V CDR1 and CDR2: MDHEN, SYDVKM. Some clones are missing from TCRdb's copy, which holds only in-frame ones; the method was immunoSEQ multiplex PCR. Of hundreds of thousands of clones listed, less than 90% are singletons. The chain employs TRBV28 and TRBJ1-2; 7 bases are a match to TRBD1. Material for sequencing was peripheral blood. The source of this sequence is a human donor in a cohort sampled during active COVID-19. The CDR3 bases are TGTGCCAGCAGTTTTTCCCTACAGGGGCTGGATGGCTACACCTTC. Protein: CASSFSLQGLDGYTF.